This T cell receptor (beta chain) was sequenced in a study of T cells in Graves' hyperthyroidism and ophthalmopathy. Study observations and caveats: From stable hyperthyroidism, ophthalmopathy was separated by a 13 V-J model.

Investigators excluded patients with uncontrolled infection, other autoimmune disease, pregnancy or lactation. Researchers amplified the TCR beta CDR3 regions from RNA transcripts. An initial round of RT-PCR targeting the TCR CDR3 relied on the HTBI primer set. TCRdb re-derived calls from the multiplex PCR reads in MiXCR, one entry per CDR3 protein. The sample consists of 250,000 to 350,000 distinct CDR3 sequences, 16% of them appearing once. This clonotype has a count of ten or more. Its antigen is not known. The length of the CDR3 is 17 residues. V was cut by 1 base and J by 0 bases, with 13 bases left in between. CDR1 and CDR2 from the germline V gene are SGHVS and FNYEAQ.

The sample comprised blood. The J gene is TRBJ2-1, the V gene TRBV7-6; D perhaps matches TRBD1 (5 bases). The source of this sequence is a young man with Graves' hyperthyroidism. The CDR3 coding sequence is TGTGCCAGCAGCTTAGAGTCAGGGCCGACCTCCTACAATGAGCAGTTCTTC. As protein: CASSLESGPTSYNEQFF. Together with reference TRBV7-6 and TRBJ2-1, the CDR3 gives the full variable domain: GAGVSQSPRYKVTKRGQDVALRCDPISGHVSLYWYRQALGQGPEFLTYFNYEAQQDKSGLPNDRFSAERPEGSISTLTIQRTEQRDSAMYRCASSLESGPTSYNEQFFGPGTRLTVL.